This is a list of T cell receptor beta chains from one sample in a study of T cell responses to AZD1222 COVID-19 vaccine. Data came from immunoSEQ multiplex PCR; TCRdb stores just in-frame clones and leaves some out. The sample gives over 110,000 clones, about 90% of which show up once; 1.6% is in the top ten. The source material was peripheral blood, sampled 28 days after the second AZD1222 dose. These receptor sequences come from an adult who received the AZD1222 COVID-19 vaccine. Each CDR3 is given with its conserved first and last residue. A D gene is named only where the DNA matches it firmly. Size tells how often a clone was seen (once, few, many) or the class of an expanded clone, and some rows leave it out.

CDR3nt | CDR3aa | j_gene | v_gene | d_gene | abundance
TGTGCCAGCAGTTTAGAGTTAGGGACAGGTCAGTTCTTC | CASSLELGTGQFF | TRBJ2-1 | TRBV12-3/TRBV12-4 | TRBD1 | .
TGTGCCAGCAGCGTAGGGGGTCCCACAAAATGGGAAAAACTGTTTTTT | CASSVGGPTKWEKLFF | TRBJ1-4 | TRBV9 | . | once
TGTGCCAGCAGCTTAGCAGGACTACAGAACACTGAAGCTTTCTTT | CASSLAGLQNTEAFF | TRBJ1-1 | TRBV7-9 | . | .
TGTGCCAGCAGTTCATCGCTAGGGGGGGCGAACACTGAAGCTTTCTTT | CASSSSLGGANTEAFF | TRBJ1-1 | TRBV27 | . | .
TGTGCCACCAAAGCAACTAATGAAAAACTGTTTTTT | CATKATNEKLFF | TRBJ1-4 | TRBV6-5 | . | .
TGTGCCAGCAGTTACACTGGGGGGGCTGCTAATGAAAAACTGTTTTTT | CASSYTGGAANEKLFF | TRBJ1-4 | TRBV6-5 | . | .
TGCGCCAGCAGCCACCACCGGGGTAGGAACTATGGCTACACCTTC | CASSHHRGRNYGYTF | TRBJ1-2 | TRBV4-1 | . | .
TGTGCCAGCAGTTTATCTAACAGGGGGTATAACTACGAGCAGTACTTC | CASSLSNRGYNYEQYF | TRBJ2-7 | TRBV27 | TRBD1 | .
TGTGCCAGCAGCTTGAATGCGGCTCGGGAGACCCAGTACTTC | CASSLNAARETQYF | TRBJ2-5 | TRBV5-5 | . | .
TGTGCCAGCAGTGAATACGGGGGGTCCTCCAGGGCAGATACGCAGTATTTT | CASSEYGGSSRADTQYF | TRBJ2-3 | TRBV25-1 | TRBD2 | .
TGTGCCAGCAGGAACTGGACTAGCGGCACAGATACGCAGTATTTT | CASRNWTSGTDTQYF | TRBJ2-3 | TRBV2 | TRBD2 | .
TGTGCCAGCAGCGTTTGGGGGAACACTGAAGCTTTCTTT | CASSVWGNTEAFF | TRBJ1-1 | TRBV9 | . | .
TGTGCCAGCAGCCAAACCGGGGATACGCAGTATTTT | CASSQTGDTQYF | TRBJ2-3 | TRBV6-4 | . | .
TGTGCCAGCACCTACGGACAGGGGCAAACCTACGAGCAGTACTTC | CASTYGQGQTYEQYF | TRBJ2-7 | TRBV6-5 | TRBD1 | once
TGTGCCAGCAGTGAAGGGCAGAGCAATGAAAAACTGTTTTTT | CASSEGQSNEKLFF | TRBJ1-4 | TRBV6-1 | . | .
TGTGCCAGCCTAGGTAAGGGGCCCCAGCATTTT | CASLGKGPQHF | TRBJ1-5 | TRBV28 | . | .
TGCAGCGTTGGAGGGTTTGAAGCTTTCTTT | CSVGGFEAFF | TRBJ1-1 | TRBV29-1 | . | once
TGTGCCAGCAGCCAAGATCCCCTCAGGGGCGACTTGGGAGGCTACACCTTC | CASSQDPLRGDLGGYTF | TRBJ1-2 | TRBV14 | . | .
TGCGCCAGCCGACAGGGATTGAACACTGAAGCTTTCTTT | CASRQGLNTEAFF | TRBJ1-1 | TRBV5-1 | TRBD1 | .
TGCGCCAGCAGCTTCAGCCCAATCCGGCCGGTTGACACTGAAGCTTTCTTT | CASSFSPIRPVDTEAFF | TRBJ1-1 | TRBV5-1 | . | .
TGCGCCAGCAGTGCGGATCGTCGGCAGCCCCAGCATTTT | CASSADRRQPQHF | TRBJ1-5 | TRBV10-2 | . | few
TGTGCCTGGAGTCGACCGGTTCCTAGCAATCAGCCCCAGCATTTT | CAWSRPVPSNQPQHF | TRBJ1-5 | TRBV30 | . | few
TGTGCCAGCAGTTCCCCCGGGTCCATTCGGGAGCTGTTTTTT | CASSSPGSIRELFF | TRBJ2-2 | TRBV28 | . | few
TGTGCCAGCACTCGGACTCCCGATTCACCCCTCCACTTT | CASTRTPDSPLHF | TRBJ1-6 | TRBV9 | . | .
TGTGCCAGAAAGGACTTTAACTATGGCTACACCTTC | CARKDFNYGYTF | TRBJ1-2 | TRBV5-3 | . | .
TGTGCCAGCAGTGAAGGCATGATAGGCACAGATACGCAGTATTTT | CASSEGMIGTDTQYF | TRBJ2-3 | TRBV2 | . | .
TGTGCCAGCAGCTTTAGCAGTATAGTCCCGGGAGTGCGGGAGACCCAGTACTTC | CASSFSSIVPGVRETQYF | TRBJ2-5 | TRBV7-8 | . | .
TGTGCCAGCAGTTCATTAGGGGTACTCCTGACTTTC | CASSSLGVLLTF | TRBJ2-6 | TRBV6-2/TRBV6-3 | . | .
TGTGCCAGCTCACCACCGGGACACATGGGCTATGGCTACACCTTC | CASSPPGHMGYGYTF | TRBJ1-2 | TRBV18 | . | once
TGTGCCAGCAGCTTATCAGGGCGGCTGAACACTGAAGCTTTCTTT | CASSLSGRLNTEAFF | TRBJ1-1 | TRBV5-4 | . | .
TGCGCCAGCAGCCCCCTTCAGGGAGCAGAGACCCAGTACTTC | CASSPLQGAETQYF | TRBJ2-5 | TRBV4-1 | . | once
TGTGCCAGCAGCACGTACGACAGGGTCCGGGAGCTGTTTTTT | CASSTYDRVRELFF | TRBJ2-2 | TRBV16 | TRBD1 | few
TGTGCCAGTAGTATAGAAGGGCGGACCAATCAGCCCCAGCATTTT | CASSIEGRTNQPQHF | TRBJ1-5 | TRBV19 | . | .
TGCGCCAGCAGCGAAACAGTGGATTCACCCCTCCACTTT | CASSETVDSPLHF | TRBJ1-6 | TRBV5-1 | . | .
TGTGCCAGCAGCTCCCGGGCCGATCCCGCTGAAAAACTGTTTTTT | CASSSRADPAEKLFF | TRBJ1-4 | TRBV7-8 | . | .
TGTGCCACCAGTGATTTCGCGGCAGGGGGGGAAGAGACCCAGTACTTC | CATSDFAAGGEETQYF | TRBJ2-5 | TRBV24-1 | . | .
TGTGCCAGCAAACCGGGACTGGGGAATGAAAAACTGTTTTTT | CASKPGLGNEKLFF | TRBJ1-4 | TRBV9 | . | .
TGTGCCAGCAGCTTAGCACAGACCACAGATACGCAGTATTTT | CASSLAQTTDTQYF | TRBJ2-3 | TRBV11-2 | . | .
TGCAGCGTCACTGGAGGCATGAACACTGAAGCTTTCTTT | CSVTGGMNTEAFF | TRBJ1-1 | TRBV29-1 | . | .
TGTGCCAGCAGCTCGGGACTAGCGGGAGGGCGAAGATACAATGAGCAGTTCTTC | CASSSGLAGGRRYNEQFF | TRBJ2-1 | TRBV5-6 | TRBD2 | .
TGCGCCAGCAGCTCGCAGGGAGGTGAAAAACTGTTTTTT | CASSSQGGEKLFF | TRBJ1-4 | TRBV5-1 | . | .
TGTGCCTGGAGTGGGGCCGTGGGCTACACCTTC | CAWSGAVGYTF | TRBJ1-2 | TRBV30 | . | .
TGTGCCAGCAGTTACTCGGAGACCCAGTACTTC | CASSYSETQYF | TRBJ2-5 | TRBV6-2/TRBV6-3 | . | .
TGTGCCAGCAGTTCAAGGAGCCATCAGCCCCAGCATTTT | CASSSRSHQPQHF | TRBJ1-5 | TRBV28 | . | .
TGTGCCAGCAGCTTAGTCGTCACCTCTGGGGCCAACGTCCTGACTTTC | CASSLVVTSGANVLTF | TRBJ2-6 | TRBV7-6 | . | .
TGCGCCAGCAGCCTCCTAGCGGGGGGCACAGATACGCAGTATTTT | CASSLLAGGTDTQYF | TRBJ2-3 | TRBV5-1 | TRBD2 | .
TGTGCCAGCAGTTTAGGGGTCGGAGATACGCAGTATTTT | CASSLGVGDTQYF | TRBJ2-3 | TRBV28 | . | .
TGTGCCAGCACCAGAGGGGGGAACACTGAAGCTTTCTTT | CASTRGGNTEAFF | TRBJ1-1 | TRBV5-8 | . | .
TGTGCCTGGAGTGTACGAAGGGGGCCTGGAAACACCATATATTTT | CAWSVRRGPGNTIYF | TRBJ1-3 | TRBV30 | TRBD1 | once
TGTGCCAGCTCACCCGGGACAGGACCTAGCAATCAGCCCCAGCATTTT | CASSPGTGPSNQPQHF | TRBJ1-5 | TRBV18 | TRBD1 | .
TGTGCCAGTACCTCGACAGGGGGTCGGCAGCCCCAGCATTTT | CASTSTGGRQPQHF | TRBJ1-5 | TRBV19 | TRBD1 | .
TGTGCCAGCAGCTTAGTTGGGGGTTCACCCCTCCACTTT | CASSLVGGSPLHF | TRBJ1-6 | TRBV11-2 | . | .
TGCGCCAGCAGCCAAGTAGGGAACTCTGGAAACACCATATATTTT | CASSQVGNSGNTIYF | TRBJ1-3 | TRBV4-1 | . | .
TGTGCCAGCAGGACAGGGGGCACGTTCTCTGAAGCTTTCTTT | CASRTGGTFSEAFF | TRBJ1-1 | TRBV2 | TRBD1 | .
TGTGCCAGCAGTAAGAGACAGGGGTTTAATGAAAAACTGTTTTTT | CASSKRQGFNEKLFF | TRBJ1-4 | TRBV6-6 | TRBD1 | .
TGTGCCATCAGTGGACAGTCTGATACGCAGTATTTT | CAISGQSDTQYF | TRBJ2-3 | TRBV10-3 | . | .
TGTGCCAGCAGCCAAGTTGTAAGGACAGTGCAGTTCTTC | CASSQVVRTVQFF | TRBJ2-1 | TRBV14 | . | few
TGTGCCTGGTCCCAGGACACTGAAGCTTTCTTT | CAWSQDTEAFF | TRBJ1-1 | TRBV30 | . | once
TGTGCTAGCAGCTTAAGCGCCACCGGGGAGCTGTTTTTT | CASSLSATGELFF | TRBJ2-2 | TRBV7-7 | . | .